The 13 T cell receptor beta chains in this list originate from one sample, sequenced in a study of OX40 agonist ivuxolimab in advanced cancers. Library prep was done by the immunoSEQ multiplex PCR assay. TCRdb re-hosts the immuneACCESS table, in-frame sequences only. Its copies lack some clones; in the studies checked, an unresolved V gene accounts for under half of them, and the cause for the rest is not known. The sample table shows about 55,000 clones, and approximately 80% are seen once. Roughly 6% of the sample comes from the top ten. Sequencing used CD4+ or CD8+ T cells sorted from blood, obtained in a trial of the OX40 agonist ivuxolimab. The source of these receptors is an adult with an advanced solid tumor such as melanoma, head and neck, liver or kidney cancer.

The chain links TRBV28 to TRBJ2-3; possible D gene TRBD1, 6 bases. This CDR3 is 14 amino acids long. V lost 8 bases, J lost 0 bases, and 12 bases lay in between. Germline V CDR1 and CDR2: MDHEN, SYDVKM. The CDR3 sequence is CASGQGTSTDTQYF. The CDR3 DNA sequence: TGTGCCAGCGGGCAGGGGACCAGCACAGATACGCAGTATTTT.

The chain has TRBV18 and TRBJ1-1; D possibly corresponds to TRBD1 (5 bases). Germline V CDR1 and CDR2: KGHSH, LQKENI. The CDR3 covers 14 residues. Trimming took 4 bases from V and 4 from J, leaving 13 bases between them. Written as DNA, the CDR3 is TGTGCCAGCTCACTAACGGGCGGGGGCACTGAAGCTTTCTTT. Its translation: CASSLTGGGTEAFF.

This CDR3 reads CASSYSGFPPVGGYTF. As DNA, the CDR3 is TGTGCCAGCAGTTACTCGGGGTTCCCCCCCGTTGGTGGCTACACCTTC. The rearrangement links TRBV6-5 to TRBJ1-2; D is unresolved. This CDR3 comprises 16 residues. Per germline, CDR1 MNHEY and CDR2 SVGAGI. V shed 0 bases and J shed 7 bases, with 18 bases lying between them.

This chain links TRBV28 with TRBJ2-7, with D possibly TRBD2 on 5 matching bases. The germline gives CDR1 MDHEN, CDR2 SYDVKM. CDR3 length: 16 amino acids. Trimming stripped 7 bases from V and 2 bases from J, with 21 bases between. In DNA form, the CDR3 reads TGTGCCAGCAACCCTTTAGGCCCTACGGGAACCTACGAGCAGTACTTC. Its translation: CASNPLGPTGTYEQYF. The complete variable domain, with remaining parts taken from reference TRBV28 and TRBJ2-7, reads DVKVTQSSRYLVKRTGEKVFLECVQDMDHENMFWYRQDPGLGLRLIYFSYDVKMKEKGDIPEGYSVSREKKERFSLILESASTNQTSMYLCASNPLGPTGTYEQYFGPGTRLTVT.

About this clone: The sample has other DNA sequences that encode this CDR3 too. The gene calls are TRBV19 and TRBJ2-4; D is undetermined. Trimming removed 1 base from V and 0 bases from J, with 7 bases in between. Germline V gene sequence: CDR1 LNHDA, CDR2 SQIVND (reference sequence). The CDR3 has 15 amino acids. DNA of the CDR3: TGTGCCAGTAGTATAGCCGGGCTAGCCAAAAACATTCAGTACTTC. It specifies CASSIAGLAKNIQYF.

The chain combines TRBV4-1 with TRBJ1-2; D gene ambiguous. Trimming cost V 2 bases and J 3 bases, with 7 bases left between them. The CDR3 totals 13 residues. The germline CDR1 and CDR2 sequences are MGHRA and YSYEKL. Here the CDR3 reads CASSQQYHYGYTF. As DNA, the CDR3 is TGCGCCAGCAGCCAACAGTACCACTATGGCTACACCTTC.

This chain joins TRBV6-5 and TRBJ2-2; D gene ambiguous. The CDR3 covers 15 residues. V was trimmed by 6 bases and J by 10 bases, leaving 21 bases between them. Germline CDR1 is MNHEY and CDR2 is SVGAGI. The CDR3 sequence is CASRKPSGLLQELFF. In DNA, the CDR3 is TGTGCCAGCAGAAAACCCTCGGGCCTCCTCCAGGAGCTGTTTTTT.

V gene TRBV19 combines with J gene TRBJ1-1; D may be TRBD1 (6 bases). Looked up from germline, CDR1 is LNHDA and CDR2 is SQIVND (reference sequence). CDR3 length: 12 residues. The V end was cut by 3 bases, the J end by 6 bases, with 8 bases between. CDR3 in DNA: TGTGCCAGTAGTATTAGGGGGGCTGAAGCTTTCTTT. Protein product: CASSIRGAEAFF.

V is TRBV19 and J is TRBJ1-3; TRBD1 aligns across 9 bases. Trimming removed 6 bases from V and 4 bases from J; junction bases left unmatched: 4. CDR1 LNHDA and CDR2 SQIVND come from the germline V gene (reference sequence). The length of the CDR3 is 14 residues. CDR3 residues: CASRLQGAGNTIYF. The CDR3 nucleotides are TGTGCCAGTAGACTACAGGGGGCCGGAAACACCATATATTTT.

The chain uses TRBV11-2 and TRBJ2-1, with 7 positions matching TRBD1. Trimming removed 5 bases from V and 8 bases from J; junction bases left unmatched: 9. Per the germline V gene, CDR1 is SGHAT and CDR2 is FQNNGV. This CDR3 region has 14 residues. CDR3 DNA sequence: TGTGCCAGCAGCCAAGTACAGGGGTACGATGAGCAGTTCTTC. It is translated as CASSQVQGYDEQFF. Full variable domain (outside the CDR3, taken from reference TRBV11-2 and TRBJ2-1): EAGVAQSPRYKIIEKRQSVAFWCNPISGHATLYWYQQILGQGPKLLIQFQNNGVVDDSQLPKDRFSAERLKGVDSTLKIQPAKLEDSAVYLCASSQVQGYDEQFFGPGTRLTVL.

This chain joins TRBV19 and TRBJ1-2; the match to TRBD1 covers 10 bases. The junction had 10 bases not matched to a gene; V was cut back by 4 bases and J by 2 bases. The CDR3 is 17 residues long. Germline CDR1 and CDR2: LNHDA and SQIVND (reference sequence). The chain's CDR3 is CASSTPDRGLPNYGYTF. In DNA form, the CDR3 reads TGTGCCAGTAGTACCCCTGACAGGGGGCTGCCAAACTATGGCTACACCTTC.

This chain joins TRBV11-2 and TRBJ2-3; either TRBD1 or TRBD2 may supply D (5 bases each). The CDR3 length is 15 residues. V lost 5 bases to trimming and J lost 2 bases, with 14 bases between them. Looked up from germline, CDR1 is SGHAT and CDR2 is FQNNGV. The CDR3 DNA reads TGTGCCAGCAGCACAATACGGGGCTTCACAGATACGCAGTATTTT. Residues: CASSTIRGFTDTQYF.

The chain joins TRBV14 to TRBJ2-7, with D possibly TRBD1 on 5 matching bases. This CDR3 has 14 residues. Per the germline V gene, CDR1 is SGHDN and CDR2 is FVKESK. Trimming pared 2 bases from V and 4 bases from J, leaving 12 bases between. In DNA, the CDR3 is TGTGCCAGCAGCCAACAGGGTCCGGGTTACGAGCAGTACTTC. The encoded protein is CASSQQGPGYEQYF. Filled out from reference TRBV14 and TRBJ2-7, the complete variable domain reads EAGVTQFPSHSVIEKGQTVTLRCDPISGHDNLYWYRRVMGKEIKFLLHFVKESKQDESGMPNNRFLAERTGGTYSTLKVQPAELEDSGVYFCASSQQGPGYEQYFGPGTRLTVT.